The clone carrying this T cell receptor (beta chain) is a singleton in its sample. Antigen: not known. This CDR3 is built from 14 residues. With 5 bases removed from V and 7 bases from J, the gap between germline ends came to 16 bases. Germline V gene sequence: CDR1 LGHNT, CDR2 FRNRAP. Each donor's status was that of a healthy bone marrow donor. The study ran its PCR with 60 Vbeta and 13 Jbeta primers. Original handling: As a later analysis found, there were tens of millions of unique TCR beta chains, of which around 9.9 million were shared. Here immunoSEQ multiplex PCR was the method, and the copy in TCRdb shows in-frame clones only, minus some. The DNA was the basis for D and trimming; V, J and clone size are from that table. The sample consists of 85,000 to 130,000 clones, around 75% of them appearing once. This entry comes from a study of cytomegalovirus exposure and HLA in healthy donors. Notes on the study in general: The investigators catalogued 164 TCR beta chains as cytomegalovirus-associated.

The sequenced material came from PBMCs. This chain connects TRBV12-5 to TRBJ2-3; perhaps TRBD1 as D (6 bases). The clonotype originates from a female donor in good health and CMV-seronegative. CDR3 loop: CASGDRQVGNTQYF. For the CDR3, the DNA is TGTGCTAGTGGTGATCGACAGGTCGGGAATACGCAGTATTTT.